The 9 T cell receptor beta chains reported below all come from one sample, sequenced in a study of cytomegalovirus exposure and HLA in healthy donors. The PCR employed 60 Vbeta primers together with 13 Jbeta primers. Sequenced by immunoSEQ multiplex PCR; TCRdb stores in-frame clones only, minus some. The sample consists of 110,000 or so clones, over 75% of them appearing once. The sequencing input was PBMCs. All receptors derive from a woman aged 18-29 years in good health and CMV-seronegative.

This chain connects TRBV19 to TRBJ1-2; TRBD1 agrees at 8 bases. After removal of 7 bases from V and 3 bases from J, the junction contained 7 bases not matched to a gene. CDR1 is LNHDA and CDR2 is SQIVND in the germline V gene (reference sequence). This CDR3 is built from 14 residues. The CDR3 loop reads CASNPGTGDYGYTF. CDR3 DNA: TGTGCCAGTAACCCCGGGACAGGCGACTATGGCTACACCTTC.

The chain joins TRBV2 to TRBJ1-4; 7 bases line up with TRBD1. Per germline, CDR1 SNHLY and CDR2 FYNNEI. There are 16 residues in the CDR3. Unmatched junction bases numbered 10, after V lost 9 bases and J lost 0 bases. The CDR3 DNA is TGTGCCAGGGCCGGGACAGACTATTCAACTAATGAAAAACTGTTTTTT. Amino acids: CARAGTDYSTNEKLFF.

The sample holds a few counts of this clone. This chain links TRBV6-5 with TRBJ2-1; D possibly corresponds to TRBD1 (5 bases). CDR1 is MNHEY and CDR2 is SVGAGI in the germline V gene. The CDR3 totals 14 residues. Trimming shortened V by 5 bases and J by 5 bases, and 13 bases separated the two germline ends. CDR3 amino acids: CASSPVDRDNEQFF. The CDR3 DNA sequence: TGTGCCAGCAGTCCTGTAGACAGAGACAATGAGCAGTTCTTC.

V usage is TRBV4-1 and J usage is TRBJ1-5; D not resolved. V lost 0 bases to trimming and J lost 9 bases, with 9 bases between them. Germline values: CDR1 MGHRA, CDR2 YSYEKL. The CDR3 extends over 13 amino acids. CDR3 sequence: CASSQDSAGPQHF. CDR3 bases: TGCGCCAGCAGCCAAGATTCGGCGGGGCCCCAGCATTTT.

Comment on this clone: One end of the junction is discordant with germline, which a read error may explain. The DNA for the CDR3 is TGTGCCAGCAGCTTGGTCGGGGACAGGGATGGCTATGCCTACACCTTC. Amino acids: CASSLVGDRDGYAYTF. This chain connects TRBV5-6 to TRBJ1-2; TRBD1 agrees at 9 bases. Germline values: CDR1 SGHDT, CDR2 YYEEEE. This CDR3 has 16 amino acids.

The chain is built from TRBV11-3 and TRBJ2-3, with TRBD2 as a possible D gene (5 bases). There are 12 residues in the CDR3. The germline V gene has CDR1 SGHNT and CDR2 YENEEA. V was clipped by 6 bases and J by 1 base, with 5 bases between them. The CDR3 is CASSSGTDTQYF. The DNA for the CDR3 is TGTGCCAGCAGTAGCGGCACAGATACGCAGTATTTT.

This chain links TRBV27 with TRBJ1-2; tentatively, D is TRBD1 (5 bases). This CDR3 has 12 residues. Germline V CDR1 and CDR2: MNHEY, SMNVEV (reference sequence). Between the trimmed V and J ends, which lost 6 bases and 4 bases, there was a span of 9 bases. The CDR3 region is CASRGLGYGYTF. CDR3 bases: TGTGCCAGCAGGGGGCTCGGCTATGGCTACACCTTC.

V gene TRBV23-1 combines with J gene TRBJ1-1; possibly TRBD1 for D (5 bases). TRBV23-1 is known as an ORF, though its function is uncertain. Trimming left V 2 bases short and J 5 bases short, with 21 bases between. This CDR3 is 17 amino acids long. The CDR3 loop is CASSQTTLGHLKTEAFF. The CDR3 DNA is TGCGCCAGCAGTCAAACTACCCTAGGACACCTAAAGACTGAAGCTTTCTTT.

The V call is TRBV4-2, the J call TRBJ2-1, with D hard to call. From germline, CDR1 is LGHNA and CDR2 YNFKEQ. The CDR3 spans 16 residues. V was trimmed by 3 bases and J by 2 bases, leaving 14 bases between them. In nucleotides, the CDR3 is TGTGCCAGCAGCCAGTCTTTAATAGCAACCTACAATGAGCAGTTCTTC. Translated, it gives CASSQSLIATYNEQFF.